A single sample is the source of the 32 T cell receptor beta chains below, sequenced in a study of graft-versus-host responses after intestinal transplantation. Using immunoSEQ multiplex PCR, the repertoire was profiled, and TCRdb retains in-frame clones only, with some absent. The sample lists roughly 69,000 clones, around 90% occurring once. The input for sequencing was bone marrow, taken roughly 780 days after intestinal transplantation. The source is a human patient who received an intestinal transplant, so some T cells may come from the graft donor.

The rearrangement joins TRBV15 to TRBJ2-7; TRBD1 matches at 7 bases. Trimming took 5 bases from V and 2 from J; bases not matched to a gene: 12. CDR3 length: 16 residues. Germline loops: CDR1 LNHNV, CDR2 YYDKDF (reference sequence). The CDR3 spells CATSDPDRVTPYEQYF. CDR3 coding DNA: TGTGCCACCAGCGACCCCGACAGGGTGACACCCTACGAGCAGTACTTC.

V usage is TRBV5-1 and J usage is TRBJ2-2; D possibly corresponds to TRBD1 (6 bases). The CDR3 loop spans 14 amino acids. Germline lookup yields CDR1 SGHRS and CDR2 YFSETQ. Trimming pared 2 bases from V and 4 bases from J, leaving 9 bases between. CDR3 sequence reads: CASSFEDSTGELFF. The CDR3 nucleotides are TGCGCCAGCAGCTTTGAGGACAGCACCGGGGAGCTGTTTTTT.

V usage is TRBV6-5 and J usage is TRBJ1-1; 12 nucleotides agree with TRBD1. With V trimmed by 4 bases and J by 1 base, 4 bases remained unmatched. The germline V gene has CDR1 MNHEY and CDR2 SVGAGI. The CDR3 is made up of 16 amino acids. The DNA of the CDR3 is TGTGCCAGCAGTTCCCCGGGACAGGGGGCGAACACTGAAGCTTTCTTT. It codes for CASSSPGQGANTEAFF.

The rearrangement links TRBV2 to TRBJ2-2; possible D gene TRBD1, 6 bases. Germline V gives CDR1 SNHLY, CDR2 FYNNEI. The V end was cut by 5 bases, the J end by 4 bases, with 17 bases between. This CDR3 region has 16 residues. This CDR3 reads CASSKNRDTGTGELFF. DNA for the CDR3: TGTGCCAGCAGTAAGAACCGGGACACGGGCACCGGGGAGCTGTTTTTT.

The chain's CDR3 is CASSPTPVMNNEQFF. CDR3 DNA sequence: TGTGCCAGTAGCCCGACCCCGGTAATGAACAATGAGCAGTTCTTC. The chain recombines TRBV19 with TRBJ2-1; D is uncertain. The germline gives CDR1 LNHDA, CDR2 SQIVND (reference sequence). The CDR3 covers 15 residues. Deletions cut 6 bases from V and 5 bases from J, with 17 bases between.

This clone was detected once. The chain has TRBV30 and TRBJ2-5; TRBD1 aligns across 7 bases. Trimming cost V 2 bases and J 1 base; bases outside gene matches: 4. From germline, CDR1 is GTSNPN and CDR2 SVGIG (reference sequence). This CDR3 is 14 amino acids long. CDR3 nucleotides: TGTGCCTGGAGTTTAGGGACAGTCCAAGAGACCCAGTACTTC. As protein: CAWSLGTVQETQYF.

This clone has only a few counts. This chain uses TRBV7-9 with TRBJ1-6; 7 bases agree with TRBD1. CDR1 is SEHNR, CDR2 FQNEAQ, per germline (reference sequence). This CDR3 is built from 15 residues. The junction had 10 bases not matched to a gene; V was cut back by 5 bases and J by 9 bases. CDR3 sequence: CASSPFRQGGSPLHF. In DNA form, the CDR3 reads TGTGCCAGCAGCCCCTTTAGGCAGGGGGGTTCACCCCTCCACTTT. The full variable domain, with the rest looked up from reference TRBV7-9 and TRBJ1-6, is DTGVSQNPRHKITKRGQNVTFRCDPISEHNRLYWYRQTLGQGPEFLTYFQNEAQLEKSRLLSDRFSAERPKGSFSTLEIQRTEQGDSAMYLCASSPFRQGGSPLHFGNGTRLTVT.

The J gene is TRBJ2-7, the V gene TRBV28; maybe TRBD1 (6 bases). CDR1 and CDR2 from the germline V gene are MDHEN and SYDVKM. This CDR3 is built from 16 residues. Trimming shortened V by 1 base and J by 1 base, and 14 bases separated the two germline ends. The CDR3 DNA is TGTGCCAGCAGTTTATTTGGCCAGGGGAGATCCTACGAGCAGTACTTC. Protein product: CASSLFGQGRSYEQYF.

V is TRBV6-5 and J is TRBJ2-7, with D tentatively TRBD2 (7 bases). Deletions cut 2 bases from V and 3 bases from J, with 11 bases between. The CDR3 consists of 14 residues. The germline V gene encodes CDR1 MNHEY and CDR2 SVGAGI. CDR3 coding DNA: TGTGCCAGCAGTTACCCGAGGGGGGGCTACGAGCAGTACTTC. This sequence encodes CASSYPRGGYEQYF.

This chain connects TRBV27 to TRBJ2-5; D perhaps matches TRBD1 (5 bases). The CDR3 runs 15 residues. Germline V gene data show CDR1 as MNHEY and CDR2 as SMNVEV (reference sequence). V lost 2 bases and J 3 bases, leaving 13 bases between the germline ends. CDR3 sequence: CASSLGQGMEETQYF. The CDR3 DNA sequence: TGTGCCAGCAGTTTAGGGCAGGGTATGGAAGAGACCCAGTACTTC.

This chain links TRBV2 with TRBJ2-3; 12 nucleotides agree with TRBD2. The CDR3 is made up of 15 amino acids. CDR1 is SNHLY and CDR2 is FYNNEI in the germline V gene. V dropped 6 bases and J dropped 4; count of bases not matched to a gene: 5. CDR3 nucleotides: TGTGCCAGCAGGGCAAGACTAGCGGGGGCAGATACGCAGTATTTT. It encodes CASRARLAGADTQYF.

This chain links TRBV5-1 with TRBJ1-3; 7 bases are a match to TRBD1. The length of the CDR3 is 20 residues. The V and J ends lost 0 bases and 0 bases, in that order; junction bases with no gene match: 15. Germline assignment: CDR1 SGHRS and CDR2 YFSETQ. The chain's CDR3 is CASSLGSSRTGKTSGNTIYF. CDR3 nucleotide sequence: TGCGCCAGCAGCTTGGGATCGTCCCGGACAGGCAAAACCTCTGGAAACACCATATATTTT.

V gene TRBV10-2 combines with J gene TRBJ1-1; 9 nucleotides align to TRBD1. CDR1 and CDR2 (germline): WSHSY, SAAADI. After removal of 6 bases from V and 5 bases from J, the junction contained 4 bases not matched to a gene. The CDR3 consists of 13 residues. The CDR3 DNA is TGCGCCAGCAGATCGGGACAGGGTACTGAAGCTTTCTTT. It translates to CASRSGQGTEAFF.

For the CDR3, the DNA is TGTGCCAGCAGCGTTGGGGCAGAGAACACTGAAGCTTTCTTT. Its protein product is CASSVGAENTEAFF. This sequence joins TRBV9 and TRBJ1-1, with D perhaps matching TRBD1 (5 bases). Trimming left V 2 bases short and J 1 base short, with 9 bases between. This CDR3 region has 14 residues. Germline V lookup: CDR1 SGDLS, CDR2 YYNGEE.

The rearrangement links TRBV4-2 to TRBJ2-2; 11 bases agree with TRBD1. The germline V gene encodes CDR1 LGHNA and CDR2 YNFKEQ. CDR3 length: 15 residues. The J segment lost 3 bases and the V segment lost 4 bases, leaving 1 base of the junction unmatched. CDR3 residues: CASSPGQGDTGELFF. In nucleotides, the CDR3 is TGTGCCAGCAGCCCGGGACAGGGGGACACCGGGGAGCTGTTTTTT.

The gene calls are TRBV18 and TRBJ1-3; possibly TRBD1 for D (5 bases). Germline V gene lookup returns CDR1 KGHSH and CDR2 LQKENI. CDR3 length equals 16 residues. V lost 3 bases and J 2 bases, leaving 14 bases between the germline ends. In DNA form, the CDR3 reads TGTGCCAGCTCACCGACACAGGCCTTTACTGGAAACACCATATATTTT. Translation: CASSPTQAFTGNTIYF.

This rearrangement joins TRBV11-2 to TRBJ2-2, with no clear D. CDR3 length equals 14 residues. The V gene lost 0 bases and the J gene lost 1 base, with 3 bases spanning the gap. Germline assignment: CDR1 SGHAT and CDR2 FQNNGV. CDR3 DNA sequence: TGTGCCAGCAGCTTAGAAAGGAACACCGGGGAGCTGTTTTTT. As protein: CASSLERNTGELFF. Together with reference TRBV11-2 and TRBJ2-2, the CDR3 gives the full variable domain: EAGVAQSPRYKIIEKRQSVAFWCNPISGHATLYWYQQILGQGPKLLIQFQNNGVVDDSQLPKDRFSAERLKGVDSTLKIQPAKLEDSAVYLCASSLERNTGELFFGEGSRLTVL.

The chain employs TRBV6-6 and TRBJ2-1, with D tentatively TRBD2 (6 bases). Looked up from germline, CDR1 is MNHNY and CDR2 is SVGAGI (reference sequence). The V end was cut by 5 bases, the J end by 7 bases, with 12 bases between. There are 13 residues in the CDR3. The CDR3 DNA sequence: TGTGCCAGCAGTGCTCTAGCGACAAATGAGCAGTTCTTC. It translates to CASSALATNEQFF.

The chain uses TRBV27 and TRBJ1-2, with 7 bases aligning to TRBD1. Per germline, CDR1 MNHEY and CDR2 SMNVEV (reference sequence). The CDR3 is 16 amino acids. V shed 7 bases and J 7 bases; nucleotides not matched to a gene: 18. DNA for the CDR3: TGTGCCAGCAAGCCCCCGGCGTGGCAGGGGGTTGGTGGCTACACCTTC. It encodes CASKPPAWQGVGGYTF.

This chain links TRBV7-3 with TRBJ2-3, with D unclear. The ends were cut back, 5 bases at V and 6 bases at J, with 15 bases in the middle. This CDR3 contains 14 residues. Germline CDR1 SGHTA, CDR2 FQGTGA. The CDR3 coding sequence is TGTGCCAGCAGCCCTTTTGTAGGATATGATACGCAGTATTTT. Translation: CASSPFVGYDTQYF.

This chain connects TRBV6-1 to TRBJ2-7, with D unresolved. The CDR3 contains 10 residues. The germline V and J ends were trimmed by 5 bases and 3 bases, with 2 bases remaining between them. Germline V gene lookup returns CDR1 MNHNS and CDR2 SASEGT. CDR3 sequence: CASSFYEQYF. The DNA of the CDR3 is TGTGCCAGCAGTTTCTACGAGCAGTACTTC.

V gene TRBV2 combines with J gene TRBJ2-3, with unresolved D. Germline V gene lookup returns CDR1 SNHLY and CDR2 FYNNEI. This CDR3 is 13 amino acids long. V was cut by 7 bases and J by 6 bases, with 14 bases left in between. The CDR3 loop reads CASKVDGADTQYF. The DNA of the CDR3 is TGTGCCAGCAAGGTCGACGGAGCCGATACGCAGTATTTT.

This chain uses TRBV5-6 with TRBJ2-1; D may match TRBD1 or TRBD2 (7 bases each). CDR3 length: 15 residues. V was shortened by 0 bases and J by 8 bases, with 15 bases between the two germline ends. Germline V gives CDR1 SGHDT, CDR2 YYEEEE. The CDR3 loop reads CASSLGLARGDEQFF. In DNA form, the CDR3 reads TGTGCCAGCAGCTTGGGACTAGCCAGGGGGGATGAGCAGTTCTTC.

The V gene is TRBV10-1, the J gene TRBJ2-1; tentatively, D is TRBD2 (5 bases). Between the trimmed V and J ends, which lost 2 bases and 15 bases, there was a span of 14 bases. CDR1 WNHNN and CDR2 SYGVQD come from the germline V gene (reference sequence). The CDR3 has 12 residues. CDR3 region: CASSEGADLPFF. The CDR3 DNA reads TGCGCCAGCAGTGAGGGTGCGGACTTACCGTTCTTC.

The chain links TRBV2 to TRBJ2-2, with TRBD2 identical over 9 bases. Germline trimming cut 6 bases from V and 5 bases from J; bases unmatched to any gene: 13. This CDR3 has 17 amino acids. Per germline, CDR1 SNHLY and CDR2 FYNNEI. The CDR3 region is CASRGFSGGQRTGELFF. CDR3 bases: TGTGCCAGCAGAGGATTTAGCGGGGGCCAAAGAACCGGGGAGCTGTTTTTT.

The chain uses TRBV11-1 and TRBJ2-7; possibly TRBD2 for D (6 bases). Per the germline V gene, CDR1 is SGHAT and CDR2 is FQDESV (reference sequence). The CDR3 length is 18 residues. The V end lost 1 base, the J end lost 6 bases, and 25 bases lay between the germline ends. The DNA for the CDR3 is TGTGCCAGCAGCTTAGAGGAGGAGGGAGTTGACTTAAGGGCCGAGCAGTACTTC. Translating gives CASSLEEEGVDLRAEQYF.

Here the CDR3 reads CASSRGRGGQPQHF. The CDR3 DNA reads TGTGCCAGCAGTAGAGGGCGAGGGGGACAGCCCCAGCATTTT. The chain combines TRBV6-5 with TRBJ1-5, with a possible D match to TRBD1 (6 bases). CDR3 size: 14 residues. The V gene lost 5 bases and the J gene lost 7 bases, with 15 bases spanning the gap. CDR1 and CDR2 from the germline V gene are MNHEY and SVGAGI.

CDR3 nucleotides: TGTGCCAGCTCACCGGGGGCTACAGGGTTTAAGAATTCACCCCTCCACTTT. Encoded protein: CASSPGATGFKNSPLHF. J is TRBJ1-6 and V is TRBV18; TRBD1 might be the D (6 bases). The germline CDR1 and CDR2 sequences are KGHSH and LQKENI. Trimming pared 3 bases from V and 7 bases from J, leaving 19 bases between. The CDR3 is 17 residues long.

The chain is built from TRBV29-1 and TRBJ2-3; D is unclear. The CDR3 is 12 residues long. Germline V gene data show CDR1 as SQVTM and CDR2 as ANQGSEA. V lost 3 bases to trimming and J lost 1 base, with 5 bases between them. The DNA for the CDR3 is TGCAGCGTTGAGGTCCGCACAGATACGCAGTATTTT. Translated: CSVEVRTDTQYF.

Comment on this clone: Distinct nucleotide sequences in the sample also encode this CDR3. The gene calls are TRBV5-1 and TRBJ2-5; D not certain. CDR3 length: 11 amino acids. Between the trimmed V and J ends, which lost 2 bases and 4 bases, there was a span of 3 bases. The germline V gene has CDR1 SGHRS and CDR2 YFSETQ. The CDR3 spells CASSLAETQYF. The CDR3 nucleotides are TGCGCCAGCAGCTTAGCAGAGACCCAGTACTTC.

The chain employs TRBV2 and TRBJ2-4, with D possibly being TRBD1 (6 bases). The V end lost 4 bases, the J end lost 8 bases, and 18 bases lay between the germline ends. The CDR3 covers 15 residues. Germline CDR1 and CDR2: SNHLY and FYNNEI. DNA for the CDR3: TGTGCCAGCAGTGCTTCCAGGGACAAAGTGTACATTCAGTACTTC. Amino acids: CASSASRDKVYIQYF.

This chain connects TRBV28 to TRBJ1-6; tentative D call: TRBD1 (5 bases). V dropped 2 bases and J dropped 12 bases, with 26 bases sitting between them. Germline CDR1 and CDR2: MDHEN and SYDVKM. The CDR3 sequence is 18 residues long. Here the CDR3 DNA reads TGTGCCAGCAGTTTAGCGGGGGGAGGAGGAAGTCGGGGTTTACCCCTCCACTTT. Its translation is CASSLAGGGGSRGLPLHF.